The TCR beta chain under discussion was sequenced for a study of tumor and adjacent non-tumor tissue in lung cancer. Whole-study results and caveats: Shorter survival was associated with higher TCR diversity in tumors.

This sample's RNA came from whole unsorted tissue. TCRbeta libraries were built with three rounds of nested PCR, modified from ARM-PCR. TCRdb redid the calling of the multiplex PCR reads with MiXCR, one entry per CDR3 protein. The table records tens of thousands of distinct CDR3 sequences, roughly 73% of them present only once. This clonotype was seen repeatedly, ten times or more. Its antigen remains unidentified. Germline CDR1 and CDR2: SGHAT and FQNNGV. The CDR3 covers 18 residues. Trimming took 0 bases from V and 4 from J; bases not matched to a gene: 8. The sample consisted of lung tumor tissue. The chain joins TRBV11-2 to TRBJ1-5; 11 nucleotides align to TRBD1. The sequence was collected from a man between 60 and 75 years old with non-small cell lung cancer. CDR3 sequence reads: CASSLESGTGGRNQPQHF. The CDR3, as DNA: TGTGCCAGCAGCTTAGAAAGTGGGACAGGGGGACGAAATCAGCCCCAGCATTTT.